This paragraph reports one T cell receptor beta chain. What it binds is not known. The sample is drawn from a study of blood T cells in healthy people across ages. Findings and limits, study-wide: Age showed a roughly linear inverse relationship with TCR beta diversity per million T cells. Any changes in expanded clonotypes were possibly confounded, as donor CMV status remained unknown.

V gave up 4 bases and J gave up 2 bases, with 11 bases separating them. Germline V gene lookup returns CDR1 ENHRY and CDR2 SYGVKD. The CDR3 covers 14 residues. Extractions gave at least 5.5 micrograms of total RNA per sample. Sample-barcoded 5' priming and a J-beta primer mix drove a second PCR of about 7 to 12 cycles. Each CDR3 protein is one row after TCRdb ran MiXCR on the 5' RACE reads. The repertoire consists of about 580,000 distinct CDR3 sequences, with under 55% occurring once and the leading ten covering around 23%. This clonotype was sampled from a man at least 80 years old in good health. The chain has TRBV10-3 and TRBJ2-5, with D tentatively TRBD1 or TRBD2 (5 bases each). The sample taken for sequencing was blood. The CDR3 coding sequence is TGTGCCATCAGTGCGACTGGGGGTCAAGAGACCCAGTACTTC. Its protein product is CAISATGGQETQYF.